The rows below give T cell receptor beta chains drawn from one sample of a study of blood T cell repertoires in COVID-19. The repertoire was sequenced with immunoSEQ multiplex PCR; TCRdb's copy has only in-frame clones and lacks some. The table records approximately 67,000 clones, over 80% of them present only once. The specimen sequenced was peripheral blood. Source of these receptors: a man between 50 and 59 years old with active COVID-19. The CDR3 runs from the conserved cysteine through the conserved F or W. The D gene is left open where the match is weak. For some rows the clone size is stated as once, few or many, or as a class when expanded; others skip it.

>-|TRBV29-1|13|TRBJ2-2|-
CSVSDGGSGELFF
TGCAGCGTTTCCGATGGGGGGAGCGGGGAGCTGTTTTTT
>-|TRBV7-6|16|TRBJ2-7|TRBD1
CASTPSGTGEAYEQYF
TGTGCCAGCACCCCCTCCGGGACAGGGGAGGCCTACGAGCAGTACTTC
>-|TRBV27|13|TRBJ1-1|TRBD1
CASRRTGVSEAFF
TGTGCCAGCAGACGGACAGGGGTCTCTGAAGCTTTCTTT
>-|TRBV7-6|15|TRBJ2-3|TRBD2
CASSFSGSPTDTQYF
TGTGCCAGCAGCTTTAGCGGGAGCCCAACAGATACGCAGTATTTT
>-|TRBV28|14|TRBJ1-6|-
CASSFWDKNSPLHF
TGTGCCAGCAGTTTCTGGGACAAGAATTCACCCCTCCACTTT
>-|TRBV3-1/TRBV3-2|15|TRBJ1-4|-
CASSKVTAGYEKLFF
TGTGCCAGCAGCAAGGTTACCGCCGGGTATGAAAAACTGTTTTTT
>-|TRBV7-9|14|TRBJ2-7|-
CASSSSRGSYEQYF
TGTGCCAGCAGCTCCTCTAGGGGGTCCTACGAGCAGTACTTC
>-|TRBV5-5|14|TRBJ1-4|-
CASSGGTPGEKLFF
TGTGCCAGCAGCGGCGGGACGCCGGGGGAAAAACTGTTTTTT
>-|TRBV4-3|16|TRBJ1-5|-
CASSQAYRASNQPQHF
TGCGCCAGCAGCCAAGCCTACAGAGCTAGCAATCAGCCCCAGCATTTT
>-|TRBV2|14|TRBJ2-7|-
CASLPLIGSYEQYF
TGTGCCAGCCTCCCTTTGATCGGTTCCTACGAGCAGTACTTC
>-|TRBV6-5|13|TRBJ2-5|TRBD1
CASSMTGWETQYF
TGTGCCAGCAGTATGACAGGGTGGGAGACCCAGTACTTC
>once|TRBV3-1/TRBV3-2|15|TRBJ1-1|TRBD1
CASSQDTRTGGIAFF
TGTGCCAGCAGCCAAGATACTCGTACAGGGGGCATAGCTTTCTTT
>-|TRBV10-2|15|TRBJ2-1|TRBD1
CATRTGRSSYNEQFF
TGCGCCACACGGACAGGGAGAAGCTCCTACAATGAGCAGTTCTTC
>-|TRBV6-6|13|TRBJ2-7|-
CASSYERSYEQYF
TGTGCCAGCAGTTATGAACGGAGCTACGAGCAGTACTTC
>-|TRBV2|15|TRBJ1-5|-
CASSPGRGVMEPQHF
TGTGCCAGCAGCCCCGGGAGGGGGGTCATGGAGCCCCAGCATTTT
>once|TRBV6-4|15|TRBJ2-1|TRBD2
CASSPSLAGGGEQFF
TGTGCCAGCAGTCCCTCGCTAGCGGGAGGGGGTGAGCAGTTCTTC
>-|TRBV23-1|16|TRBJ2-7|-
CASSQANSTEPYEQYF
TGCGCCAGCAGTCAAGCAAACTCGACGGAGCCCTACGAGCAGTACTTC
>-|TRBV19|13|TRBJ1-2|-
CATAVGSTYGYTF
TGTGCCACCGCGGTTGGCAGTACCTATGGCTACACCTTC
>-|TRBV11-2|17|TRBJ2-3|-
CASSLVQTAGFTDTQYF
TGTGCCAGCAGCTTAGTCCAGACAGCGGGTTTCACAGATACGCAGTATTTT
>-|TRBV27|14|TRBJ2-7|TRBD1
CASSAGQGASEQYF
TGTGCCAGCAGTGCTGGACAGGGGGCGAGTGAGCAGTACTTC
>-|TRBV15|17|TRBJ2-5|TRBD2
CATSRGALREAQETQYF
TGTGCCACCAGCAGAGGGGCACTGCGGGAGGCGCAAGAGACCCAGTACTTC
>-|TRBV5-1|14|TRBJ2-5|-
CASSLGQVQETQYF
TGCGCCAGCAGCTTGGGACAGGTTCAAGAGACCCAGTACTTC
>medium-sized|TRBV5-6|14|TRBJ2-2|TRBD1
CASATGLTAGELFF
TGTGCCAGCGCGACAGGGTTAACGGCCGGGGAGCTGTTTTTT
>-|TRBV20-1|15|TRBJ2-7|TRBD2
CSASPGTSALDEQYF
TGCAGTGCTAGTCCCGGGACTAGCGCCCTCGACGAGCAGTACTTC
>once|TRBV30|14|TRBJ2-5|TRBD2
CACLGGRTGKTQYF
TGTGCCTGTCTTGGCGGGAGGACGGGAAAGACCCAGTACTTC